This is a list of T cell receptor beta chains from one sample in a study of CXCR3-negative and CXCR3-positive naive CD8 T cells. TCRdb processed the 5' RACE reads again and assigns one entry to each CDR3 protein, with no DNA. The sample's table shows under 150,000 distinct CDR3 sequences. The material sequenced was naive CXCR3+ CD8+ T cells from blood. The receptors here all came from a human donor in good health. Some clones in this sample may be carry-over from other donors' samples. Each CDR3 is given with its conserved first and last residue.

V	J	CDR3
TRBV7-2	TRBJ2-3	CASSQLAGGVDTQYF
TRBV7-3	TRBJ2-2	CASSLAGANTGELFF
TRBV20-1	TRBJ2-1	CSARRQGGEQFF
TRBV29-1	TRBJ1-2	CSVEDPQGRGGYTF
TRBV5-1	TRBJ2-1	CATYTGTGSYNEQFF
TRBV12-3/TRBV12-4	TRBJ2-7	CASSNPGQGYEQYF
TRBV12-3/TRBV12-4	TRBJ2-7	CASNLAGGPSNEQYF
TRBV29-1	TRBJ1-1	CSVERGVTEAFF
TRBV7-2	TRBJ2-1	CASSLLAGGIDEQFF
TRBV3-1	TRBJ2-7	CASSQSVLASYEQYF
TRBV27	TRBJ2-7	CASSLLGTDYEQYF
TRBV9	TRBJ1-4	CASSVEAGGEKLFF
TRBV7-8	TRBJ2-2	CASSPLAGAFGELFF
TRBV6-6	TRBJ2-3	CASSYILASGRAGDTQYF
TRBV15	TRBJ1-2	CATSRSSGRSKNGYTF
TRBV7-6	TRBJ2-1	CASSPPSSNEQFF
TRBV5-1	TRBJ1-5	CASSPIQGGEPQHF
TRBV29-1	TRBJ1-1	CSVWGANTEAFF
TRBV18	TRBJ1-4	CASSPPPENLNEKLFF
TRBV19	TRBJ2-7	CASSIEGRPSSYEQYF
TRBV7-9	TRBJ1-1	CASSLGSTEAFF
TRBV6-5	TRBJ1-5	CASSYSGVQPQHF
TRBV7-9	TRBJ2-3	CANSLSQAGDTQYF
TRBV28	TRBJ1-2	CASSLGRDGYTF
TRBV19	TRBJ1-1	CASSIGVGNTEAFF